This entry features one TCR beta chain sequence. As yet, its antigen is unknown. Second doses that came at about 4 or about 12 weeks were put together. The data were obtained in a study of T cell responses to AZD1222 COVID-19 vaccine. The study, taken as a whole, reports: Only five or six AZD1222 recipients were seropositive at baseline.

Clones were sequenced by immunoSEQ multiplex PCR, and TCRdb holds only the in-frame ones, with some missing. The sample has about 100,000 clones; 80% to 90% are singletons. Trimming took 4 bases from V and 4 from J, leaving 3 bases between them. Looked up from germline, CDR1 is SGHTS and CDR2 is YDEGEE. This CDR3 contains 11 residues. This chain uses TRBV5-8 with TRBJ1-5; D is undetermined. This receptor was identified in an adult who received the AZD1222 COVID-19 vaccine. Specimen: peripheral blood, collected 28 days after the second AZD1222 dose. CDR3 sequence (DNA): TGTGCCAGCAGCCTAAATCAGCCCCAGCATTTT. Encoded protein: CASSLNQPQHF.